Listed here are 4 T cell receptor beta chains from one sample, sequenced in a study of blood T cell repertoires in COVID-19. The assay was immunoSEQ multiplex PCR, and TCRdb's table has in-frame clones only and misses some. This sample yields fewer than 400,000 clones, of which roughly 86% are seen a single time; 1.7% belongs to the top ten. Sequencing was carried out using PBMCs or T cells enriched from blood (not recorded which). Receptor source: a woman in her 30s who had recovered from COVID-19.

The J gene is TRBJ2-3, the V gene TRBV6-2 or TRBV6-3; D perhaps matches TRBD2 (6 bases). Germline values: CDR1 MNHEY, CDR2 SVGEGT. The CDR3 sequence is 13 residues long. Trimming shortened V by 4 bases and J by 4 bases, and 9 bases separated the two germline ends. CDR3 in amino acids: CASSFPSADTQYF. CDR3 DNA sequence: TGTGCCAGCAGTTTTCCTAGCGCAGATACGCAGTATTTT.

Only a few counts were recorded for this clone. This chain links TRBV6-1 with TRBJ2-1; the match to TRBD2 covers 7 bases. The germline V gene has CDR1 MNHNS and CDR2 SASEGT. There are 15 residues in the CDR3. The J segment lost 4 bases and the V segment lost 3 bases, leaving 6 bases of the junction unmatched. CDR3 region: CASSEGGTGYNEQFF. In DNA, the CDR3 is TGTGCCAGCAGTGAGGGAGGGACCGGGTACAATGAGCAGTTCTTC.

The V and J genes are TRBV18 and TRBJ2-1, with 8 bases identical to TRBD1. V shed 2 bases, J shed 12 bases, and the junction held 3 bases outside the gene matches. The germline V gene encodes CDR1 KGHSH and CDR2 LQKENI. CDR3 length: 12 amino acids. The CDR3: CASSPDRGGQFF. Written as DNA, the CDR3 is TGTGCCAGCTCACCAGACAGGGGCGGGCAGTTCTTC.

This clone was detected only a few times. The chain combines TRBV19 with TRBJ2-2; 7 positions agree with TRBD2. This CDR3 comprises 15 residues. V lost 3 bases, J lost 7 bases, and 8 bases stayed unmatched. Germline loops: CDR1 LNHDA, CDR2 SQIVND (reference sequence). CDR3 coding DNA: TGTGCCAGTAGTATGGAAGCGGGATGGGACGGGGAGCTGTTTTTT. Protein product: CASSMEAGWDGELFF.